These T cell receptor beta chains were read from a single sample in a study of blood T cell repertoires in COVID-19. The method was immunoSEQ multiplex PCR; TCRdb's version includes in-frame clones alone and lacks a portion of them. This table has over 100,000 clones, about nine tenths appearing once. The sequenced sample consisted of peripheral blood. These receptors were obtained from a man over 45 with acute or convalescent COVID-19. Each CDR3 is given with its conserved first and last residue. The order of the fields is D gene, J gene, V gene, clone size, CDR3 DNA, CDR3 protein. The D gene is left open where the match is weak. Expanded clones are given a class, and other clones once, few, many or no size at all.

- | TRBJ1-2 | TRBV19 | - | TGTGCCAGTAAAAGGGGAACTGGCTACACCTTC | CASKRGTGYTF
- | TRBJ1-2 | TRBV12-5 | few | TGTGCTAGTGGTTCAGTCTTCTATGGCTACACCTTC | CASGSVFYGYTF
- | TRBJ1-6 | TRBV28 | - | TGTGCCAGCAGTTCTCCATGGAAGCGAAGGAATTCACCCCTCCACTTT | CASSSPWKRRNSPLHF
- | TRBJ1-1 | TRBV6-5 | - | TGTGCCAGCAGACCTTTCGACAGTGGAGGGGCTGAAGCTTTCTTT | CASRPFDSGGAEAFF
- | TRBJ1-1 | TRBV2 | - | TGTGCCAGCAGTGTACACGGGACTAACACTGAAGCTTTCTTT | CASSVHGTNTEAFF
- | TRBJ1-6 | TRBV28 | - | TGTGCCAGTCGACAGTCAAAAACACCCCTCCACTTT | CASRQSKTPLHF
- | TRBJ2-3 | TRBV4-2 | - | TGTGCCAGCAGCCTCCTGGGGGCTCAGGCAGATACGCAGTATTTT | CASSLLGAQADTQYF
- | TRBJ2-1 | TRBV29-1 | - | TGCAGCTTTCTCCAGGGGAAGTATGATGAGCAGTTCTTC | CSFLQGKYDEQFF
- | TRBJ2-6 | TRBV9 | - | TGTGCCAGCAGCGTAGAAGGGGCTGGGGCCAACGTCCTGACTTTC | CASSVEGAGANVLTF
TRBD1 | TRBJ1-4 | TRBV11-2 | - | TGTGCCAGCAGCCCTAGACAGGGAGGAAATGAAAAACTGTTTTTT | CASSPRQGGNEKLFF
TRBD2 | TRBJ2-3 | TRBV15 | - | TGTGCCACCAGCGGTAGCGGGAGTGATACGCAGTATTTT | CATSGSGSDTQYF
- | TRBJ2-3 | TRBV9 | - | TGTGCCAGCAGCGCATACTCAACCGGTGCAGATACGCAGTATTTT | CASSAYSTGADTQYF
TRBD1 | TRBJ1-2 | TRBV29-1 | - | TGCAGCTGGAAAGGGGGGACAGGGGCCGGCTACACCTTC | CSWKGGTGAGYTF
- | TRBJ1-2 | TRBV2 | once | TGTGCCAGCGAGTTGGATTCGTCAGGGTCGGGTGGCTACACCTTC | CASELDSSGSGGYTF
TRBD2 | TRBJ2-2 | TRBV3-1/TRBV3-2 | - | TGTGCCAGCAGCCATCTTCCTAGCGGGGGAGCCGGGGAGCTGTTTTTT | CASSHLPSGGAGELFF
- | TRBJ1-1 | TRBV30 | once | TGTGCCTGGAGTATACCCCGTCACCCCTCGAGGAACACTGAAGCTTTCTTT | CAWSIPRHPSRNTEAFF
TRBD2 | TRBJ2-5 | TRBV6-5 | - | TGTGCCAGCAGTTATACGCGGGGGTACCAAGAGACCCAGTACTTC | CASSYTRGYQETQYF
- | TRBJ1-1 | TRBV19 | - | TGTGCCAGTAGCCCAAGAGACACTGAAGCTTTCTTT | CASSPRDTEAFF
- | TRBJ2-3 | TRBV5-1 | - | TGCGCCAGCAGCCCTGAGATAGCGGTGTCAGATACGCAGTATTTT | CASSPEIAVSDTQYF
- | TRBJ2-7 | TRBV6-5 | - | TGTGCCAGCAGTTACTCGTTGCAGGGTTATTCCTACGAGCAGTACTTC | CASSYSLQGYSYEQYF
- | TRBJ1-6 | TRBV10-3 | once | TGTGCCATCAGGGGGCTGAGGTATAATTCACCCCTCCACTTT | CAIRGLRYNSPLHF
TRBD2 | TRBJ2-1 | TRBV24-1 | - | TGTGCCACCAGTGATTTAACCGGGAGGACACCTAGCCTTAATGAGCAGTTCTTC | CATSDLTGRTPSLNEQFF
- | TRBJ1-1 | TRBV7-9 | - | TGTGCCAGCAGCCCCCGAGGCGCGCTGATGAACACTGAAGCTTTCTTT | CASSPRGALMNTEAFF
- | TRBJ1-4 | TRBV5-4 | - | TGTGCCAGCAGTCCTCAACCCACAGGGATGGGGAATGAAAAACTGTTTTTT | CASSPQPTGMGNEKLFF
TRBD1 | TRBJ1-1 | TRBV2 | few | TGTGCCAGCACCCGGGACAGGGGCGGAGGGAACACTGAAGCTTTCTTT | CASTRDRGGGNTEAFF
TRBD1 | TRBJ1-6 | TRBV27 | - | TGTGCCAGCAGTCTCAAAGCCGGGACAGGGTATCTGGATTCACCCCTCCACTTT | CASSLKAGTGYLDSPLHF
TRBD2 | TRBJ2-7 | TRBV6-5 | - | TGTGCCAGCACAGGACTAGCGAGGTACGAGCAGTACTTC | CASTGLARYEQYF
TRBD1 | TRBJ1-2 | TRBV6-6 | - | TGTGCCAGCACCCGGGACAGTACTAACTATGGCTACACCTTC | CASTRDSTNYGYTF
- | TRBJ1-1 | TRBV7-2 | - | TGTGCCAGCAGCGCCGGTCCCCGAAGGGGTGAAGCTTTCTTT | CASSAGPRRGEAFF
TRBD1 | TRBJ2-7 | TRBV27 | - | TGTGCCAGCAGTTCCCCCCCTGACAGGGACTACGAGCAGTACTTC | CASSSPPDRDYEQYF
- | TRBJ2-7 | TRBV4-1 | - | TGCGCCAGCAGCCCCCGGGACAACTACGAGCAGTACTTC | CASSPRDNYEQYF
TRBD2 | TRBJ2-7 | TRBV16 | - | TGTGCCAGCAGCGCACTAGCGGGAGCTCCTTACGAGCAGTACTTC | CASSALAGAPYEQYF
- | TRBJ1-4 | TRBV5-5 | - | TGTGCCAGCAGCGCCCAGGCTGCAACTAATGAAAAACTGTTTTTT | CASSAQAATNEKLFF
- | TRBJ1-4 | TRBV28 | - | TGTGCCAGCAGTTTATCAGGGCTTCGGGAAAAACTGTTTTTT | CASSLSGLREKLFF
- | TRBJ1-2 | TRBV6-5 | once | TGTGCCAGCAGTTCCCTAGCCGGGGGAAGCTATGGCTACACCTTC | CASSSLAGGSYGYTF
- | TRBJ1-5 | TRBV7-2 | - | TGTGCCAGCAGCCTAATAAATAGCAATCAGCCCCAGCATTTT | CASSLINSNQPQHF
- | TRBJ2-1 | TRBV5-6 | - | TGTGCCAGCAGCTTGCAGGGTGAGGCCTACAATGAGCAGTTCTTC | CASSLQGEAYNEQFF
- | TRBJ1-1 | TRBV4-2 | - | TGTGCCAGCAGCCAGAGGGAACGGACTGAAGCTTTCTTT | CASSQRERTEAFF
- | TRBJ1-5 | TRBV28 | few | TGTGCCAGCAGCCAGACCCGGGACACAACCTCTAATCAGCCCCAGCATTTT | CASSQTRDTTSNQPQHF
TRBD1 | TRBJ2-3 | TRBV28 | - | TGTGCCAGCAGAAACAGGGGTACGCAGTATTTT | CASRNRGTQYF
- | TRBJ1-1 | TRBV18 | few | TGTGCCAGCTCACCACAGTCCGGGGAGAACACTGAAGCTTTCTTT | CASSPQSGENTEAFF
TRBD1 | TRBJ1-4 | TRBV5-1 | - | TGCGCCAGCAGCTATCTCCCGGGACAGGGATCTGAAAAACTGTTTTTT | CASSYLPGQGSEKLFF
TRBD1 | TRBJ1-5 | TRBV10-1 | once | TGCGCCAGCGCCGGGACAGGCACCTTAAGCAATCAGCCCCAGCATTTT | CASAGTGTLSNQPQHF
- | TRBJ2-7 | TRBV18 | few | TGTGCCAGCTCAATGGACAGAAGCTCCTACGAGCAGTACTTC | CASSMDRSSYEQYF
- | TRBJ2-1 | TRBV5-1 | - | TGCGCCAGCAGCGCCCGGGTTCTCTCCTACAATGAGCAGTTCTTC | CASSARVLSYNEQFF
TRBD1 | TRBJ1-5 | TRBV11-2 | few | TGTGCCAGCAGTATTAGTAGTGGGACAGGGGGAAGGGGTCAGCCCCAGCATTTT | CASSISSGTGGRGQPQHF